This T cell receptor (beta chain) came from a study of identical twins. Study conclusions and caveats: Less excess twin sharing appeared in beta out-of-frame sequences. Low generation probability was overrepresented in out-of-frame alpha sequences shared by twins. Zero-insertion results could be subject to partial confounding by invariant MAIT and iNKT cells.

Points on this clonotype: Its antigen is unidentified.

TCRdb fed the 5' RACE reads into MiXCR, producing one record per CDR3 protein. Of approximately 670,000 distinct CDR3 sequences listed, roughly 6% were seen once; the top ten hold 1.5% to 2%. The sequencing input was naive T cells sorted from blood. This receptor was identified in a man aged 18 to 30 in good health.

The CDR3 reads CASSQSFTTGANVLTF. CDR3 coding DNA: TGTGCCAGCAGCCAATCCTTCACAACCGGGGCCAACGTCCTGACTTTC. The chain is built from TRBV3-1 and TRBJ2-6, with D unresolved. The CDR3 runs to 16 residues. CDR1 and CDR2 from the germline V gene are LGHDT and YNNKEL (reference sequence). V shed 2 bases and J shed 4 bases, with 12 bases lying between them. The variable domain in full, completed from reference TRBV3-1 and TRBJ2-6, reads DTAVSQTPKYLVTQMGNDKSIKCEQNLGHDTMYWYKQDSKKFLKIMFSYNNKELIINETVPNRFSPKSPDKAHLNLHINSLELGDSAVYFCASSQSFTTGANVLTFGAGSRLTVL.